This T cell receptor beta chain was obtained from a study of beta chain features in type 1 diabetes. Study-level results: Cells with high TCR expression could be over-represented by cDNA sequencing. The study found fewer insertions and more deletions at VDJ junctions in type 1 diabetes patients.

The investigators reverse transcribed all of the isolated RNA, so they sequenced expressed TCRB transcripts. Some clones are missing from TCRdb's copy, which holds only in-frame ones; the method was immunoSEQ multiplex PCR. The sample consists of 450,000 to 600,000 clones, around 28% of them appearing once. Germline assignment: CDR1 MNHNS and CDR2 SASEGT. Trimming removed 4 bases from V and 4 bases from J, with 5 bases in between. CDR3 length: 11 residues. As for this clone: Its cognate antigen is unknown.

The clonotype comes from a man aged 18-30 years in good health. Sequencing input: naive CD4+ T cells from blood. The rearrangement uses TRBV6-1 and TRBJ2-7; D uncertain. DNA of the CDR3: TGTGCCAGCAGTGCCTGGTACGAGCAGTACTTC. It yields the protein CASSAWYEQYF.